Presented here are 10 T cell receptor beta chains from one specimen sequenced in a study of PD-L1 blockade in urothelial cancer. This table comes from immunoSEQ multiplex PCR, and its TCRdb copy is limited to in-frame clones, with some not included. Among under 90,000 clones, 90% were seen once, and the ten largest hold more than 8%. Material: PBMCs, obtained around atezolizumab (anti-PD-L1) treatment. The source is a man between 60 and 75 years old with urothelial cancer.

J is TRBJ1-2 and V is TRBV5-4; TRBD1 aligns across 7 bases. The CDR3 is 16 amino acids. CDR1 SGHNT and CDR2 YYREEE come from the germline V gene (reference sequence). With V trimmed by 5 bases and J by 6 bases, 16 bases remained unmatched. The CDR3 DNA follows: TGTGCCAGCAGACAAGGACAGGCCCACTTGGGGGATGGCTACACCTTC. This codes for CASRQGQAHLGDGYTF.

The chain uses TRBV18 and TRBJ2-1; TRBD2 matches 11 bases. After removal of 6 bases from V and 2 bases from J, the junction contained 9 bases not matched to a gene. The CDR3 contains 17 residues. Germline values: CDR1 KGHSH, CDR2 LQKENI. In nucleotides, the CDR3 is TGTGCCAGCTCTCCCCCTGGTAGCGGGGGGGCCTACAATGAGCAGTTCTTC. The encoded protein is CASSPPGSGGAYNEQFF.

The rearrangement joins TRBV5-4 to TRBJ2-3; 7 bases align to TRBD2. Germline V gene lookup returns CDR1 SGHNT and CDR2 YYREEE (reference sequence). Trimming cost V 2 bases and J 6 bases; bases outside gene matches: 0. The CDR3 totals 12 residues. In DNA form, the CDR3 reads TGTGCCAGCAGCTTCGGGGGGGATACGCAGTATTTT. Protein: CASSFGGDTQYF.

V and J are TRBV7-2 and TRBJ2-3, with 8 bases that match TRBD1. The CDR3 loop spans 14 amino acids. After removal of 8 bases from V and 4 bases from J, the junction contained 8 bases not matched to a gene. Germline V gives CDR1 SGHTA, CDR2 FQGNSA. The CDR3 bases are TGTGCCAGCGGTCAGGACAGGGCATCAGATACGCAGTATTTT. Translation: CASGQDRASDTQYF. Supplemented by reference TRBV7-2 and TRBJ2-3, the full variable domain reads GAGVSQSPSNKVTEKGKDVELRCDPISGHTALYWYRQSLGQGLEFLIYFQGNSAPDKSGLPSDRFSAERTGGSVSTLTIQRTQQEDSAVYLCASGQDRASDTQYFGPGTRLTVL.

This chain uses TRBV28 with TRBJ2-3; TRBD1 matches 9 bases. The CDR3 contains 15 residues. The germline V gene has CDR1 MDHEN and CDR2 SYDVKM. The V and J ends lost 7 bases and 1 base, in that order; junction bases with no gene match: 6. CDR3 region: CASTMGQGRTDTQYF. The CDR3 DNA follows: TGTGCCAGCACCATGGGACAGGGACGCACAGATACGCAGTATTTT.

The V and J genes are TRBV6-6 and TRBJ1-5; TRBD1 aligns across 8 bases. Germline loops: CDR1 MNHNY, CDR2 SVGAGI (reference sequence). This CDR3 region has 15 residues. The ends lost 6 bases at V and 0 bases at J; junction bases unmatched: 4. This chain's CDR3 is CASRIGQGSNQPQHF. CDR3 DNA sequence: TGTGCCAGCAGGATAGGACAGGGTAGCAATCAGCCCCAGCATTTT.

The chain combines TRBV5-1 with TRBJ1-3, with 7 nucleotides matching TRBD1. The CDR3 length is 15 residues. From germline, CDR1 is SGHRS and CDR2 YFSETQ. Trimming cost V 4 bases and J 2 bases; bases outside gene matches: 6. CDR3 amino acids: CASSSSGTAGNTIYF. CDR3 nucleotide sequence: TGCGCCAGCAGCAGTTCCGGGACAGCTGGAAACACCATATATTTT.

The chain combines TRBV6-5 with TRBJ1-2; TRBD1 aligns across 7 bases. The germline V gene has CDR1 MNHEY and CDR2 SVGAGI. The CDR3 is made up of 14 amino acids. V gave up 6 bases and J gave up 6 bases; unmatched junction bases: 10. The CDR3 DNA reads TGTGCCAGCAGATATGTAGGGGGCGATGATGGCTACACCTTC. Translation: CASRYVGGDDGYTF.

The gene calls are TRBV30 and TRBJ1-1; 10 nucleotides line up with TRBD1. Germline V gives CDR1 GTSNPN, CDR2 SVGIG (reference sequence). The CDR3 spans 16 residues. V was pared by 5 bases and J by 1 base, with 10 bases of the junction left unmatched. DNA of the CDR3: TGTGCCTGGGACAGGAGGACAGGGGGAAGGAACACTGAAGCTTTCTTT. This codes for CAWDRRTGGRNTEAFF.

This chain uses TRBV7-8 with TRBJ1-5; D is ambiguous. This CDR3 has 13 amino acids. Germline assignment: CDR1 SGHVS and CDR2 FQNEAQ. Trimming took 1 base from V and 2 from J, leaving 3 bases between them. In DNA form, the CDR3 reads TGTGCCAGCAGCTTAGGGCGCAATCAGCCCCAGCATTTT. Translated, it gives CASSLGRNQPQHF.